This TCR beta chain was captured by sequencing in a study of a mutant IDH1 vaccine in newly diagnosed glioma. Overall study: Investigators started vaccination 4-6 weeks after radiotherapy alone, or with temozolomide cycles. Treated individuals were around 60% male and 37.5% female, averaging about 37 years of age. The therapy given earlier, which was standard therapy, consisted of radiotherapy, temozolomide, or both, and most of the patients received both.

Study conclusions and caveats: Among patients, roughly 95% showed immune responses induced by the vaccine.

Of note for this clone: No antigen is known for it.

CDR3 size: 14 residues. V was clipped by 2 bases and J by 4 bases; unmatched bases: 0. Germline CDR1 MNHEY, CDR2 SVGAGI. Time point in this sample: week 23, last vaccination. Topical imiquimod accompanied each vaccine dose, which consisted of 300 ug of mutant IDH1 20-mer peptide. TCRdb's table, derived via immunoSEQ multiplex PCR, lists solely in-frame clones and lacks some. Of tens of thousands of clones in the sample, approximately 85% are singletons; the top ten hold approximately 2.1%. This chain uses TRBV6-5 with TRBJ1-5, with 9 bases lining up with TRBD1. Here the sequenced sample was PBMCs, taken from a glioma patient whose treatment included an IDH1 peptide vaccine. The sequence was collected from a man aged 30 to 39 with glioma. Some clones in this sample may be carry-over from other donors' samples. CDR3 amino acids: CASSYGQGNQPQHF. CDR3 DNA: TGTGCCAGCAGTTACGGACAGGGGAATCAGCCCCAGCATTTT.